This T cell receptor (beta chain) was identified during a study of blood T cell repertoires in COVID-19. V was cut by 8 bases and J by 0 bases, with 5 bases left in between. This CDR3 is 12 amino acids long. Germline V lookup: CDR1 LNHDA, CDR2 SQIVND (reference sequence). Study processing details: Amplification from reference gene primers served as the basis for estimated nucleated cell counts. Sequencing was performed with immunoSEQ multiplex PCR; in TCRdb, only in-frame clones are kept and a portion is missing. That table gives V, J and clone size, and the DNA gave D and trimming. The data hold 130,000 to 150,000 clones, with around nine tenths observed a single time.

The material sequenced was peripheral blood. The rearrangement uses TRBV19 and TRBJ1-5; no clear D gene. The source is a man aged 45 to 65 with active or convalescent COVID-19. The CDR3 DNA reads TGTGCCAGTCGTTTTAGCAATCAGCCCCAGCATTTT. It is translated as CASRFSNQPQHF.